What follows are 18 T cell receptor beta chains derived from one specimen sequenced in a study of Tregs in tolerant kidney transplant recipients. Produced via immunoSEQ multiplex PCR; TCRdb's table is partial and in-frame only. The sample includes some 100,000 clones, roughly 93% of them seen just once. Sequenced input: CD4+ T cells from blood. The origin of the receptors is a human donor in good health.

The CDR3 loop reads CASSFSHRLEAFF. Here the CDR3 DNA reads TGTGCCAGCAGCTTCTCCCACAGGCTTGAAGCTTTCTTT. V gene TRBV11-3 combines with J gene TRBJ1-1; weak D call: TRBD1 (5 bases). CDR1 is SGHNT, CDR2 YENEEA, per germline. V was cut by 3 bases and J by 7 bases, with 12 bases left in between. This CDR3 region has 13 residues.

J is TRBJ2-3 and V is TRBV28, with D possibly TRBD2 on 7 matching bases. This CDR3 has 17 residues. V dropped 3 bases and J dropped 5 bases, with 21 bases sitting between them. In germline, CDR1 is MDHEN, CDR2 SYDVKM. Here the CDR3 DNA reads TGTGCCAGCAGTTTCCTTGCGGGGGCAATCGTAGGAGATACGCAGTATTTT. Translated, it gives CASSFLAGAIVGDTQYF.

The chain uses TRBV5-6 and TRBJ2-1; 10 nucleotides agree with TRBD2. The CDR3 contains 19 residues. J was trimmed by 0 bases and V by 5 bases; bases with no gene match: 14. Looked up from germline, CDR1 is SGHDT and CDR2 is YYEEEE. The CDR3 DNA is TGTGCCAGCAGGCCGATCCCCGGACTAGCGGATAGCTCCTACAATGAGCAGTTCTTC. It specifies CASRPIPGLADSSYNEQFF.

The rearrangement links TRBV9 to TRBJ2-1, with 11 nucleotides matching TRBD2. The CDR3 is made up of 17 amino acids. Trimming at V came to 4 bases and at J to 9 bases, leaving 15 bases not matched to a gene. Germline lookup yields CDR1 SGDLS and CDR2 YYNGEE. The CDR3 DNA reads as TGTGCCAGCAGCCCACCTTCGGGGGGTAGCGGGGGGGCTGAGCAGTTCTTC. This codes for CASSPPSGGSGGAEQFF.

This clone was seen a handful of times. This chain connects TRBV7-9 to TRBJ1-4, with a weak D call TRBD1 (5 bases). Trimming took off 5 bases at V and 5 bases at J, with 18 bases between the two ends. The CDR3 sequence is 16 residues long. CDR1 is SEHNR, CDR2 FQNEAQ, per germline (reference sequence). The CDR3 nucleotides read TGTGCCAGCAGCCCTCCGGGTCGCCGGGACAATGAAAAACTGTTTTTT. As protein: CASSPPGRRDNEKLFF.

The rearrangement joins TRBV30 to TRBJ1-2; a possible D gene is TRBD1 (5 bases). Trimming removed 3 bases from V and 0 bases from J, with 14 bases in between. The CDR3 has 15 amino acids. Germline assignment: CDR1 GTSNPN and CDR2 SVGIG (reference sequence). The CDR3 DNA is TGTGCCTGGAGCCGGGACCATAACTCTAACTATGGCTACACCTTC. It specifies CAWSRDHNSNYGYTF.

The chain joins TRBV5-1 to TRBJ1-1; D gene uncertain. The CDR3 is 14 residues long. V lost 5 bases and J 1 base, leaving 12 bases between the germline ends. CDR1 SGHRS and CDR2 YFSETQ come from the germline V gene. The CDR3 DNA reads as TGCGCCAGCAGGATCGCGGGTTCGAACACTGAAGCTTTCTTT. It encodes CASRIAGSNTEAFF.

The V call is TRBV10-2, the J call TRBJ1-3, with D maybe TRBD1 (5 bases). V lost 3 bases to trimming and J lost 2 bases, with 14 bases between them. This CDR3 contains 16 residues. In germline, CDR1 is WSHSY, CDR2 SAAADI. This chain's CDR3 is CASSERGSMPGNTIYF. The CDR3 DNA is TGCGCCAGCAGTGAACGGGGGTCGATGCCTGGAAACACCATATATTTT.

The genes are TRBV5-4 and TRBJ2-7, with 8 bases that match TRBD1. CDR3 length: 14 amino acids. Germline V gives CDR1 SGHNT, CDR2 YYREEE (reference sequence). V was pared by 4 bases and J by 4 bases, with 7 bases of the junction left unmatched. Here the CDR3 DNA reads TGTGCCAGCAGCAAGACAGGGGTTACTTACGAGCAGTACTTC. This sequence encodes CASSKTGVTYEQYF.

V is TRBV30 and J is TRBJ1-2; tentative D call: TRBD1 (5 bases). Per the germline V gene, CDR1 is GTSNPN and CDR2 is SVGIG (reference sequence). The CDR3 loop spans 13 amino acids. Trimming left V 2 bases short and J 4 bases short, with 11 bases between. The CDR3 bases are TGTGCCTGGAGTCTGGGGACGCCCTATGGCTACACCTTC. Residues: CAWSLGTPYGYTF.

The V and J genes are TRBV7-2 and TRBJ2-5, with D unclear. The V gene's germline CDR1 is SGHTA and CDR2 FQGNSA. The CDR3 spans 15 residues. V was pared by 0 bases and J by 5 bases, with 13 bases between. Here the CDR3 DNA reads TGTGCCAGCAGCTTAGCTCACATAAAGACGGAGACCCAGTACTTC. Translation: CASSLAHIKTETQYF.

The V call is TRBV20-1, the J call TRBJ2-7; D may be TRBD2 (6 bases). Germline lookup yields CDR1 DFQATT and CDR2 SNEGSKA (reference sequence). The CDR3 sequence is 11 residues long. Deletions cut 3 bases from V and 4 bases from J, with 7 bases between. The CDR3 loop is CSASGGYEQYF. CDR3 in DNA: TGCAGTGCTAGTGGGGGGTACGAGCAGTACTTC.

This sequence joins TRBV7-2 and TRBJ1-4; D gene uncertain. CDR3 length: 15 amino acids. Trimming cost V 2 bases and J 3 bases, with 10 bases left between them. CDR1 is SGHTA and CDR2 is FQGNSA in the germline V gene. CDR3 sequence reads: CASSLRPLANEKLFF. The CDR3 DNA reads as TGTGCCAGCAGCTTAAGACCGCTGGCTAATGAAAAACTGTTTTTT.

The V gene is TRBV5-1, the J gene TRBJ2-3, with no clear D. Trimming left V 4 bases short and J 2 bases short, with 11 bases between. The CDR3 runs 14 residues. Germline V gene data show CDR1 as SGHRS and CDR2 as YFSETQ. In DNA form, the CDR3 reads TGCGCCAGCAGCGGCGGAGTCCCCACAGATACGCAGTATTTT. It translates to CASSGGVPTDTQYF.

This clone was picked up one time. J is TRBJ1-3 and V is TRBV5-1; D remains unclear. Trimming stripped 4 bases from V and 0 bases from J, with 14 bases between. The CDR3 is 16 residues long. Germline V gene sequence: CDR1 SGHRS, CDR2 YFSETQ. CDR3: CASSLERTDSGNTIYF. The CDR3, as DNA: TGCGCCAGCAGCCTAGAACGCACAGACTCTGGAAACACCATATATTTT. The full variable domain, in which reference TRBV5-1 and TRBJ1-3 provide the parts outside the CDR3, is KAGVTQTPRYLIKTRGQQVTLSCSPISGHRSVSWYQQTPGQGLQFLFEYFSETQRNKGNFPGRFSGRQFSNSRSEMNVSTLELGDSALYLCASSLERTDSGNTIYFGEGSWLTVV.

This clone appeared a single time. V and J are TRBV7-6 and TRBJ2-7, with D unresolved. The CDR3 runs 16 residues. The V end was cut by 1 base, the J end by 0 bases, with 13 bases between. Germline V lookup: CDR1 SGHVS, CDR2 FNYEAQ. Here the CDR3 DNA reads TGTGCCAGCAGCTTAGTATCCGGCTTAAGCTCCTACGAGCAGTACTTC. Translating it yields CASSLVSGLSSYEQYF. The variable domain in full, with the rest retrieved from reference TRBV7-6 and TRBJ2-7, is GAGVSQSPRYKVTKRGQDVALRCDPISGHVSLYWYRQALGQGPEFLTYFNYEAQQDKSGLPNDRFSAERPEGSISTLTIQRTEQRDSAMYRCASSLVSGLSSYEQYFGPGTRLTVT.

The rearrangement joins TRBV18 to TRBJ2-7; the match to TRBD2 covers 9 bases. V dropped 6 bases and J dropped 3; count of bases not matched to a gene: 15. CDR1 and CDR2 from the germline V gene are KGHSH and LQKENI. The CDR3 loop spans 17 amino acids. CDR3 nucleotide sequence: TGTGCCAGCTCCCCGAGAGGCGGGAGGGCCTCTGACTACGAGCAGTACTTC. Protein product: CASSPRGGRASDYEQYF.

This clone has a single count. This sample also contains other DNA sequences that code for the same CDR3. The chain joins TRBV6-6 to TRBJ1-1, with D possibly being TRBD1 (6 bases). Per germline, CDR1 MNHNY and CDR2 SVGAGI (reference sequence). The V gene lost 6 bases and the J gene lost 4 bases, with 9 bases spanning the gap. The CDR3 covers 12 residues. This chain's CDR3 is CASSRGGTEAFF. DNA for the CDR3: TGTGCCAGCAGCCGAGGGGGCACTGAAGCTTTCTTT.